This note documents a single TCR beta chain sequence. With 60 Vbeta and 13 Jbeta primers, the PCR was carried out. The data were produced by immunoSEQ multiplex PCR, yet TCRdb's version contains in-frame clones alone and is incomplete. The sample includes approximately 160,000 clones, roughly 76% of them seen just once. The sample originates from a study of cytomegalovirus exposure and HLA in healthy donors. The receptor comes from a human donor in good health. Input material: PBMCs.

CDR3: CASSLDSASGAAFF. The CDR3 region has the DNA TGTGCCAGCAGCTTGGATTCAGCCTCAGGTGCAGCTTTCTTT. This sequence joins TRBV5-5 and TRBJ1-1; D ambiguous. This CDR3 contains 14 residues. Germline V lookup: CDR1 SGHKS, CDR2 YYEKEE (reference sequence). Trimming shortened V by 0 bases and J by 10 bases, and 16 bases separated the two germline ends.